This entry lists 22 T cell receptor beta chains sequenced from one sample in a study of OX40 agonist ivuxolimab in advanced cancers. The protocol was immunoSEQ multiplex PCR, while the TCRdb copy is restricted to in-frame clones and leaves out a portion. Of about 55,000 clones listed, about nine tenths are singletons. The sequenced sample was CD4+ or CD8+ T cells sorted from blood, obtained in a trial of the OX40 agonist ivuxolimab. These receptors all stem from an adult with an advanced solid tumor such as melanoma, head and neck, liver or kidney cancer.

This clone showed up just once. The chain carries TRBV6-1 and TRBJ2-7, with D hard to call. V was trimmed by 2 bases and J by 0 bases, leaving 8 bases between them. The CDR3 consists of 14 residues. CDR1 is MNHNS, CDR2 SASEGT, per germline. In DNA, the CDR3 is TGTGCCAGCAGTGAAATTTTTTCCTCCTACGAGCAGTACTTC. Its translation is CASSEIFSSYEQYF.

This chain joins TRBV7-2 and TRBJ2-2, with TRBD2 identical over 12 bases. There are 18 residues in the CDR3. The ends lost 3 bases at V and 7 bases at J; junction bases unmatched: 12. Germline V lookup: CDR1 SGHTA, CDR2 FQGNSA. In DNA form, the CDR3 reads TGTGCCAGCAGCTTCTGGACTAGCGGGACCCACAGGGGCGGGGAGCTGTTTTTT. It is translated as CASSFWTSGTHRGGELFF.

V is TRBV18 and J is TRBJ2-2; D uncertain. The length of the CDR3 is 14 residues. V lost 2 bases to trimming and J lost 4 bases, with 8 bases between them. Germline V gene data show CDR1 as KGHSH and CDR2 as LQKENI. The CDR3 DNA sequence: TGTGCCAGCTCACCAACCCCCTCCACCGGGGAGCTGTTTTTT. This gives the protein CASSPTPSTGELFF.

V usage is TRBV4-3 and J usage is TRBJ1-2, with a possible D match to TRBD1 (6 bases). V was trimmed by 0 bases and J by 8 bases, leaving 13 bases between them. The length of the CDR3 is 14 residues. Germline CDR1 LGHNA, CDR2 YSLEER. CDR3 DNA: TGCGCCAGCAGCCAAGATAGGGGGGGGGCAGGCTACACCTTC. It codes for CASSQDRGGAGYTF.

This chain uses TRBV9 with TRBJ2-1, with D uncertain. The CDR3 runs 14 residues. CDR1 is SGDLS, CDR2 YYNGEE, per germline. The V end lost 3 bases, the J end lost 1 base, and 8 bases lay between the germline ends. CDR3 DNA sequence: TGTGCCAGCAGCGAGAGGTATTCCTACAATGAGCAGTTCTTC. This encodes CASSERYSYNEQFF.

The V and J genes are TRBV2 and TRBJ1-1; 7 bases map to TRBD1. CDR3 length: 12 amino acids. From germline, CDR1 is SNHLY and CDR2 FYNNEI. J was trimmed by 2 bases and V by 11 bases; bases with no gene match: 5. CDR3 sequence: CARQGSNTEAFF. DNA of the CDR3: TGTGCCCGACAGGGCAGTAACACTGAAGCTTTCTTT.

The CDR3 DNA sequence: TGTGCCAGCAGCCCCGGGACCTGGTCGAACACCGGGGAGCTGTTTTTT. Protein sequence: CASSPGTWSNTGELFF. The genes are TRBV5-6 and TRBJ2-2, with D perhaps given as TRBD1 or TRBD2 (5 bases each). The CDR3 totals 16 residues. From germline, CDR1 is SGHDT and CDR2 YYEEEE. V shed 4 bases and J shed 0 bases, with 13 bases lying between them. The complete variable domain, with remaining parts taken from reference TRBV5-6 and TRBJ2-2, reads DAGVTQSPTHLIKTRGQQVTLRCSPKSGHDTVSWYQQALGQGPQFIFQYYEEEERQRGNFPDRFSGHQFPNYSSELNVNALLLGDSALYLCASSPGTWSNTGELFFGEGSRLTVL.

The V and J genes are TRBV5-1 and TRBJ1-2; D is ambiguous. The CDR3 covers 13 residues. Trimming removed 2 bases from V and 0 bases from J, with 5 bases in between. Per germline, CDR1 SGHRS and CDR2 YFSETQ. The CDR3 nucleotides read TGCGCCAGCAGCTTAATAACTAACTATGGCTACACCTTC. Its protein product is CASSLITNYGYTF.

For the CDR3, the DNA is TGTGCCAGCAGCCCCCCGGGACAGGGTTTCTATGGCTACACCTTC. Translating gives CASSPPGQGFYGYTF. This chain joins TRBV7-2 and TRBJ1-2, with 9 bases aligning to TRBD1. The length of the CDR3 is 15 residues. Per the germline V gene, CDR1 is SGHTA and CDR2 is FQGNSA. After removal of 5 bases from V and 4 bases from J, the junction contained 8 bases not matched to a gene.

The chain joins TRBV25-1 to TRBJ2-1; unclear D gene. V lost 4 bases, J lost 7 bases, and 11 bases lay in between. The germline V gene encodes CDR1 MGHDK and CDR2 SYGVNS. The CDR3 extends over 13 amino acids. CDR3 nucleotides: TGTGCCAGCAGTGTAGGTCGGTGGAATGAGCAGTTCTTC. Its translation is CASSVGRWNEQFF. Variable domain in full (rest from reference TRBV25-1 and TRBJ2-1): EADIYQTPRYLVIGTGKKITLECSQTMGHDKMYWYQQDPGMELHLIHYSYGVNSTEKGDLSSESTVSRIRTEHFPLTLESARPSHTSQYLCASSVGRWNEQFFGPGTRLTVL.

The chain carries TRBV4-1 and TRBJ1-2; D ambiguous. Germline V gene data show CDR1 as MGHRA and CDR2 as YSYEKL. The CDR3 loop spans 13 amino acids. The V gene lost 3 bases and the J gene lost 8 bases, with 13 bases spanning the gap. The CDR3 nucleotides are TGCGCCAGCAGCCACTCCGGGGAGGAGGGCTACACCTTC. Translating gives CASSHSGEEGYTF.

The rearrangement joins TRBV2 to TRBJ1-4, with a possible D match to TRBD1 (5 bases). Trimming removed 6 bases at V and 6 bases at J, with 11 bases between. CDR1 and CDR2 (germline): SNHLY, FYNNEI. The CDR3 is 13 amino acids. CDR3 loop: CASRGLWDEKLFF. Here the CDR3 DNA reads TGTGCCAGCAGGGGGCTTTGGGATGAAAAACTGTTTTTT.

The chain combines TRBV4-1 with TRBJ1-2; perhaps TRBD1 as D (5 bases). Germline assignment: CDR1 MGHRA and CDR2 YSYEKL. The CDR3 covers 17 residues. The germline V and J ends were trimmed by 2 bases and 4 bases, with 20 bases remaining between them. The CDR3 DNA sequence: TGCGCCAGCAGCCAAAGTTTTGGGGACCCAGGCGCCTATGGCTACACCTTC. This sequence encodes CASSQSFGDPGAYGYTF.

This chain joins TRBV29-1 and TRBJ1-2; tentative D call: TRBD1 (5 bases). This CDR3 comprises 14 residues. The germline gives CDR1 SQVTM, CDR2 ANQGSEA. Trimming left V 3 bases short and J 4 bases short, with 15 bases between. CDR3 protein: CSVDGWGSGYGYTF. The CDR3 DNA reads as TGCAGCGTTGACGGATGGGGCAGTGGCTATGGCTACACCTTC.

This rearrangement joins TRBV6-5 to TRBJ1-3; no clear D gene. The V gene lost 7 bases and the J gene lost 8 bases, with 15 bases spanning the gap. Germline V gene lookup returns CDR1 MNHEY and CDR2 SVGAGI. The CDR3 runs to 13 residues. This chain's CDR3 is CASKISRRDTIYF. CDR3 DNA: TGTGCCAGCAAAATCTCCCGCCGGGACACCATATATTTT.

The chain carries TRBV28 and TRBJ2-7, with TRBD1 identical over 7 bases. The CDR3 extends over 15 amino acids. The J segment lost 2 bases and the V segment lost 5 bases, leaving 9 bases of the junction unmatched. Germline loops: CDR1 MDHEN, CDR2 SYDVKM. The CDR3 sequence: CASSLPGTAPYEQYF. The CDR3 nucleotides read TGTGCCAGCAGTCTTCCCGGGACAGCACCCTACGAGCAGTACTTC.

CDR3 protein: CASSLQGAGDTEAFF. The CDR3 bases are TGTGCCAGCAGTTTACAGGGGGCTGGGGACACTGAAGCTTTCTTT. V is TRBV28 and J is TRBJ1-1; TRBD1 matches 8 bases. Germline CDR1 reads MDHEN; CDR2 reads SYDVKM. The CDR3 contains 15 residues. V was pared by 2 bases and J by 3 bases, with 5 bases of the junction left unmatched.

The chain links TRBV7-9 to TRBJ2-3; 9 positions agree with TRBD2. The V and J ends lost 5 bases and 2 bases, in that order; junction bases with no gene match: 5. This CDR3 has 15 residues. Germline CDR1 reads SEHNR; CDR2 reads FQNEAQ (reference sequence). The CDR3 here is CASSALAGTTDTQYF. In DNA form, the CDR3 reads TGTGCCAGCAGCGCGCTAGCGGGAACCACAGATACGCAGTATTTT.

The chain is built from TRBV7-9 and TRBJ2-5, with 9 bases aligning to TRBD1. The CDR3 consists of 16 residues. Trimming at V came to 5 bases and at J to 0 bases, leaving 7 bases not matched to a gene. Germline V CDR1 and CDR2: SEHNR, FQNEAQ (reference sequence). The CDR3 region has the DNA TGTGCCAGCAGCCCCGGGACAGGGACGTACCAAGAGACCCAGTACTTC. It codes for CASSPGTGTYQETQYF.

The DNA for the CDR3 is TGTGCCAGCAGCCTATTACAGGGAACAGATACGCAGTATTTT. Translated: CASSLLQGTDTQYF. V gene TRBV28 combines with J gene TRBJ2-3; tentatively, D is TRBD1 (6 bases). Germline values: CDR1 MDHEN, CDR2 SYDVKM. Trimming took 6 bases from V and 3 from J, leaving 13 bases between them. The CDR3 sequence is 14 residues long.

V and J are TRBV29-1 and TRBJ1-1; D is unresolved. Germline V gene lookup returns CDR1 SQVTM and CDR2 ANQGSEA. V lost 5 bases and J lost 4, with 11 bases in between. There are 12 residues in the CDR3. CDR3 coding DNA: TGCAGCGTTCCGGACCGTTCCACTGAAGCTTTCTTT. Translated, it gives CSVPDRSTEAFF.

The CDR3: CASSQGLGPTLRDGQYV. CDR3 coding DNA: TGTGCCAGCAGCCAGGGACTGGGACCTACGTTACGCGACGGGCAGTACGTC. This rearrangement joins TRBV5-8 to TRBJ2-7; D is perhaps TRBD2 (6 bases). Trimming shortened V by 4 bases and J by 9 bases, and 29 bases separated the two germline ends. The CDR3 consists of 17 residues. Germline CDR1 reads SGHTS; CDR2 reads YDEGEE.